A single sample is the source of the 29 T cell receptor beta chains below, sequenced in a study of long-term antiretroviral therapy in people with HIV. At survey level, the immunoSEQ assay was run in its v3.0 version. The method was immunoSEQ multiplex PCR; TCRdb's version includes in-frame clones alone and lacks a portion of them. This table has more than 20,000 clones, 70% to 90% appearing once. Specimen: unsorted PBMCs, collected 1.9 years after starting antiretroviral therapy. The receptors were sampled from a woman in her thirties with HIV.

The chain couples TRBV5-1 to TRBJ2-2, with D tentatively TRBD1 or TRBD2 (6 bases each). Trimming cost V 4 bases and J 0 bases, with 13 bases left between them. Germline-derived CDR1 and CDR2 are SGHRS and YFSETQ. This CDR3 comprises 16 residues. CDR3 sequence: CASSRGTNANTGELFF. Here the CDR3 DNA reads TGCGCCAGCAGCCGGGGGACAAATGCGAACACCGGGGAGCTGTTTTTT.

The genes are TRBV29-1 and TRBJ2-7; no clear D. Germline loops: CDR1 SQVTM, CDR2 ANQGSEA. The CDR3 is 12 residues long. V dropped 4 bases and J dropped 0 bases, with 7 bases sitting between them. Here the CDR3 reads CSVVTDSYEQYV. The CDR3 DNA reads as TGCAGCGTTGTTACAGACTCCTACGAGCAGTACGTC.

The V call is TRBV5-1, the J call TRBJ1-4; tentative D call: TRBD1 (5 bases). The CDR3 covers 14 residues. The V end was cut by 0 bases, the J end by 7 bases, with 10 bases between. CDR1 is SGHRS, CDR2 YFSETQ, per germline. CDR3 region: CASSLAQEGEKLFF. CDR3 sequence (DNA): TGCGCCAGCAGCTTGGCACAGGAGGGTGAAAAACTGTTTTTT.

This chain's CDR3 is CASSQFLSASGGQETQYF. The CDR3 nucleotides read TGTGCCAGCAGCCAATTTCTCTCGGCTAGCGGGGGCCAAGAGACCCAGTACTTC. The chain uses TRBV4-2 and TRBJ2-5; 10 nucleotides line up with TRBD2. The J segment lost 1 base and the V segment lost 2 bases, leaving 10 bases of the junction unmatched. CDR1 is LGHNA and CDR2 is YNFKEQ in the germline V gene. The CDR3 contains 18 residues.

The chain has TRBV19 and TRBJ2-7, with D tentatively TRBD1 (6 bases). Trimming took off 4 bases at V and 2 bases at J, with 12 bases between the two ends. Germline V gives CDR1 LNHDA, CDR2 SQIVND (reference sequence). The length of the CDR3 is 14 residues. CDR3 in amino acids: CASSTSTGTYEQYF. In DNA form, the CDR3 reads TGTGCCAGTAGTACGTCAACAGGGACCTACGAGCAGTACTTC.

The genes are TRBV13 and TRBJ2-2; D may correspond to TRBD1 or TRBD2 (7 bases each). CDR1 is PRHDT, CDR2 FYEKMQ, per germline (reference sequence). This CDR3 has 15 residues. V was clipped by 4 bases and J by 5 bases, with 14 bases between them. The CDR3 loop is CASSSSQGGTGELFF. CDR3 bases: TGTGCCAGCAGCTCCTCTCAGGGGGGGACCGGGGAGCTGTTTTTT.

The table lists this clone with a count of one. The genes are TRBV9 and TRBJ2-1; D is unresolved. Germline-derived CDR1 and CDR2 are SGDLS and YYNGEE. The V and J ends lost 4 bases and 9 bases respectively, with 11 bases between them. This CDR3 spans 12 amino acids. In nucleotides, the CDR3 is TGTGCCAGCAGCCCGTTCGGTGGTGAGCAGTTCTTC. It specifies CASSPFGGEQFF.

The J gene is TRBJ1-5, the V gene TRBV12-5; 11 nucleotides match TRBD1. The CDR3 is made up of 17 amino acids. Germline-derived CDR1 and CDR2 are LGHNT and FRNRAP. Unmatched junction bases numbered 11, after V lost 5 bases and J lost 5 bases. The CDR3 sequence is CASGATRDRGLHQPQHF. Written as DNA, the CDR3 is TGTGCTAGTGGTGCCACCCGGGACAGGGGGTTACATCAGCCCCAGCATTTT.

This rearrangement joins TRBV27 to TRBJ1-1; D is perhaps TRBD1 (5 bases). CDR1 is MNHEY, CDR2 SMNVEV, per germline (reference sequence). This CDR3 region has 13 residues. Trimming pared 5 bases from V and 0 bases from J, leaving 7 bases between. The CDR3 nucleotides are TGTGCCAGCAGTGACAGCTTGAACACTGAAGCTTTCTTT. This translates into CASSDSLNTEAFF.

CDR3 in DNA: TGTGCCAGTAGTTTCAGACTAGCGGGGACCGGGGAGCTGTTTTTT. Translated, it gives CASSFRLAGTGELFF. V is TRBV19 and J is TRBJ2-2; 11 nucleotides agree with TRBD2. The CDR3 spans 15 residues. Per the germline V gene, CDR1 is LNHDA and CDR2 is SQIVND (reference sequence). Trimming removed 5 bases from V and 5 bases from J; junction bases left unmatched: 4. Full variable domain (remainder filled in from reference TRBV19 and TRBJ2-2): DGGITQSPKYLFRKEGQNVTLSCEQNLNHDAMYWYRQDPGQGLRLIYYSQIVNDFQKGDIAEGYSVSREKKESFPLTVTSAQKNPTAFYLCASSFRLAGTGELFFGEGSRLTVL.

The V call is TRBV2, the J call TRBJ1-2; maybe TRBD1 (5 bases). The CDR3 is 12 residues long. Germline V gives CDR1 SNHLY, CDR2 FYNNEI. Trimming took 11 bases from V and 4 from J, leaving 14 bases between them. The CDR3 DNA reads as TGTGCCGGGAAAGGGGTCAGCTATGGCTACACCTTC. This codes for CAGKGVSYGYTF.

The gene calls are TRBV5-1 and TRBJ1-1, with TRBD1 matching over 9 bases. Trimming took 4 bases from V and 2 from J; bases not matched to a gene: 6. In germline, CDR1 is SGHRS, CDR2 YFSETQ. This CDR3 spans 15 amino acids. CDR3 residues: CASSAKTGGNTEAFF. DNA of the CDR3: TGCGCCAGCAGCGCAAAGACAGGGGGTAACACTGAAGCTTTCTTT.

As DNA, the CDR3 is TGTGCCAGCTCCTCTGGGGGGGCGTTCGGGGAGCTGTTTTTT. Its translation: CASSSGGAFGELFF. This chain connects TRBV7-2 to TRBJ2-2, with a tentative D call TRBD2 (7 bases). CDR1 and CDR2 (germline): SGHTA, FQGNSA. The V gene lost 8 bases and the J gene lost 7 bases, with 17 bases spanning the gap. This CDR3 has 14 residues.

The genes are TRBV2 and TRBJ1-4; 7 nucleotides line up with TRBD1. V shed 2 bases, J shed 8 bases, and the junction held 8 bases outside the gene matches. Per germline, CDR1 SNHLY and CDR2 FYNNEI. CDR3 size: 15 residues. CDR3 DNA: TGTGCCAGCAGTGAATCGAAGGGGGCACGGGAAAAACTGTTTTTT. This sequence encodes CASSESKGAREKLFF.

DNA for the CDR3: TGCGCCAGCAGCCTGGAGGGACCAGCTGAAAAACTGTTTTTT. This sequence encodes CASSLEGPAEKLFF. The chain joins TRBV5-1 to TRBJ1-4; D is possibly TRBD1 (5 bases). V was clipped by 4 bases and J by 7 bases, with 14 bases between them. Germline CDR1 and CDR2: SGHRS and YFSETQ. The CDR3 spans 14 residues.

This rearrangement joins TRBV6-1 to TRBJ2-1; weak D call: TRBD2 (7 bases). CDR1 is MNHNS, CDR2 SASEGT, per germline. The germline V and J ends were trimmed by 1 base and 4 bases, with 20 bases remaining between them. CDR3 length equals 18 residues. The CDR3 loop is CASSEGGGAMGGYNEQFF. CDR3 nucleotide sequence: TGTGCCAGCAGTGAAGGTGGGGGGGCTATGGGAGGGTACAATGAGCAGTTCTTC.

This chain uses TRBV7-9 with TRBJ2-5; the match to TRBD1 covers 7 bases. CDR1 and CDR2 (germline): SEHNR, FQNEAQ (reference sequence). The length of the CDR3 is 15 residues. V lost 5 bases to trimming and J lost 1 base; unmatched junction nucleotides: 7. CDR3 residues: CASSGRQGTQETQYF. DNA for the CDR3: TGTGCCAGCAGCGGACGACAGGGAACCCAAGAGACCCAGTACTTC.

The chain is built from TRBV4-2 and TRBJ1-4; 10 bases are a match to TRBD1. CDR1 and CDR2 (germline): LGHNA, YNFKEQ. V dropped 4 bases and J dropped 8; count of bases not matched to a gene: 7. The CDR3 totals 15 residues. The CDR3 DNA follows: TGTGCCAGCAGCCGCGACAGGGGGCAGGGAGAAAAACTGTTTTTT. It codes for CASSRDRGQGEKLFF.

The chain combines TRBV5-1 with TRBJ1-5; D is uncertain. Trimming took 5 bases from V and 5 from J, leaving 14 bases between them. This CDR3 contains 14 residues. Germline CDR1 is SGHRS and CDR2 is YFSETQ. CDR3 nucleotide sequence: TGCGCCAGCAGATTAAATACCCCCGATCAGCCCCAGCATTTT. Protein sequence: CASRLNTPDQPQHF.

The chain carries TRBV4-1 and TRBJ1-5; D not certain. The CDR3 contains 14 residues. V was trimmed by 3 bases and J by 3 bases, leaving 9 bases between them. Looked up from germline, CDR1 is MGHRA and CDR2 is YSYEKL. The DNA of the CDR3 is TGCGCCAGCAGCCATAGAACAGACAATCAGCCCCAGCATTTT. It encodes CASSHRTDNQPQHF.

The CDR3 nucleotides are TGTGCCATCACCCCCGGGACAGCGGGCCGGCACACCTTC. Its protein product is CAITPGTAGRHTF. The chain joins TRBV10-3 to TRBJ1-2, with TRBD1 matching 7 bases. With V trimmed by 7 bases and J by 12 bases, 14 bases remained unmatched. The CDR3 is 13 amino acids. Germline loops: CDR1 ENHRY, CDR2 SYGVKD.

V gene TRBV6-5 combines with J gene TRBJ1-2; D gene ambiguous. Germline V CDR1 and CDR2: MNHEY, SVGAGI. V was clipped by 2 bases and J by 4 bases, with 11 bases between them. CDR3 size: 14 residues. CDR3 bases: TGTGCCAGCAGTTACGCCGGTTTGTCCTATGGCTACACCTTC. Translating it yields CASSYAGLSYGYTF.

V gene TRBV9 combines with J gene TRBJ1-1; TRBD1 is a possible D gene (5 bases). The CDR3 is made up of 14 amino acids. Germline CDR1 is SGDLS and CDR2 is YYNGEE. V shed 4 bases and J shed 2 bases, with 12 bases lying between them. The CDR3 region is CASSPMGGNTEAFF. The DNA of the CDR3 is TGTGCCAGCAGCCCAATGGGGGGAAACACTGAAGCTTTCTTT.

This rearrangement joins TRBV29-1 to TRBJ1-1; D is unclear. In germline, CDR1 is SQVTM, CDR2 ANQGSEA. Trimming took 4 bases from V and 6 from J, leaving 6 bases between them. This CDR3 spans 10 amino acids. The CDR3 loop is CSVAEAEAFF. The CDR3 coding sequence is TGCAGCGTTGCGGAGGCTGAAGCTTTCTTT.

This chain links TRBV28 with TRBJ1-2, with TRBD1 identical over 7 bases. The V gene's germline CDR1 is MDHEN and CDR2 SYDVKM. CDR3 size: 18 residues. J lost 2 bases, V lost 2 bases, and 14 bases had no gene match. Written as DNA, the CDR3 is TGTGCCAGCAGTTTAAGTCGCGCGGGCAGGGGGGTGAACTATGGCTACACCTTC. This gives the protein CASSLSRAGRGVNYGYTF.

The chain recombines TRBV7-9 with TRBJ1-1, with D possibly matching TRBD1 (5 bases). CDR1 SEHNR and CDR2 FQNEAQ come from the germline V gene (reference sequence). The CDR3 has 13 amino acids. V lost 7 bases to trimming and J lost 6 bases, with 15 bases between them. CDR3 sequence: CASNPGHVPEAFF. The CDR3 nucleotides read TGTGCCAGCAACCCCGGACACGTTCCTGAAGCTTTCTTT.

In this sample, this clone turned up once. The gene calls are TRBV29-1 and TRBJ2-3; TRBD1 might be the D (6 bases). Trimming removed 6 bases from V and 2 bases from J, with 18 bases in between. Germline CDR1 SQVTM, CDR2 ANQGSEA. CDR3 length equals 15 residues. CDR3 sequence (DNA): TGCAGCGTGGGGGCCAGGCTCCGAGACACAGATACGCAGTATTTT. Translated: CSVGARLRDTDTQYF.

CDR3 protein: CASSPGGLAGGRTDTQYF. The CDR3 nucleotides are TGCGCCAGCAGCCCTGGGGGGCTAGCGGGGGGCCGCACAGATACGCAGTATTTT. The chain recombines TRBV5-1 with TRBJ2-3, with 11 bases lining up with TRBD2. V was clipped by 4 bases and J by 1 base; unmatched bases: 11. CDR3 length: 18 amino acids. The germline V gene encodes CDR1 SGHRS and CDR2 YFSETQ.

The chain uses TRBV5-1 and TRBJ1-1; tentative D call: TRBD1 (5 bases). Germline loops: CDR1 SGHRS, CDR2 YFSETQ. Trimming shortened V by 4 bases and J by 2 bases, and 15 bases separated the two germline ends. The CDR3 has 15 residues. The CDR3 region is CASSPTGGFNTEAFF. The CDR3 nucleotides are TGCGCCAGCAGCCCCACGGGGGGATTCAACACTGAAGCTTTCTTT.